The T cell receptor (beta chain) described here comes from a study of shared clonotypes between healthy human individuals. The CDR3 contains 12 residues. Germline CDR1 reads SQVTM; CDR2 reads ANQGSEA. V was trimmed by 5 bases and J by 5 bases, leaving 12 bases between them. Comment on this clone: Other DNA sequences from this sample encode an identical CDR3 as well.

The method was immunoSEQ multiplex PCR; TCRdb's version includes in-frame clones alone and lacks a portion of them. The table shows some 790,000 clones, with 72% occurring only once. Memory CD4+ cells were the fraction left after CD45RA+ naive selection. This rearrangement joins TRBV29-1 to TRBJ2-5, with D tentatively TRBD1 or TRBD2 (5 bases each). Input material: memory CD4+ T cells sorted from blood. Subset specified: CD45RA-negative fraction. The TCR originated in a woman aged 30 to 39 in good health. The CDR3 spells CSVRQGGETQYF. The CDR3, as DNA: TGCAGCGTTCGGCAGGGCGGGGAGACCCAGTACTTC.